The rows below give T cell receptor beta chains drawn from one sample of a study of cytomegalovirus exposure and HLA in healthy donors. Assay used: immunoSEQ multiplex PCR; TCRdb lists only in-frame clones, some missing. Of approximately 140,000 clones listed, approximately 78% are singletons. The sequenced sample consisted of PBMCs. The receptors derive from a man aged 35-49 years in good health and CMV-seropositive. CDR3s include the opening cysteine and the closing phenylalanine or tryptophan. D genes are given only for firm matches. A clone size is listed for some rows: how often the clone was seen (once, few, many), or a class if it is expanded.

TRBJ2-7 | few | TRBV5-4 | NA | CASSSGDSSYEQYF | TGTGCCAGCAGCTCGGGGGACAGCTCCTACGAGCAGTACTTC
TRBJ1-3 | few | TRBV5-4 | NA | CASSLGGYSGNTIYF | TGTGCCAGCAGCTTGGGCGGCTACTCTGGAAACACCATATATTTT
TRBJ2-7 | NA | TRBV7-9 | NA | CASSSGRGRSYEQYF | TGTGCCAGCAGCTCCGGACGAGGGAGGTCCTACGAGCAGTACTTC
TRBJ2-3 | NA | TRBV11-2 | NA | CASSPAQDTQYF | TGTGCCAGCAGCCCTGCACAAGATACGCAGTATTTT
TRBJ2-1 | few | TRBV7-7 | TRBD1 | CASSIREDRVSYNEQFF | TGTGCCAGCAGCATTCGAGAAGACAGGGTCTCCTACAATGAGCAGTTCTTC
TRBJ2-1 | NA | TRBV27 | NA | CASSSTSPFYNEQFF | TGTGCCAGCAGTTCTACTAGCCCCTTTTACAATGAGCAGTTCTTC
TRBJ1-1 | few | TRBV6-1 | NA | CASSENDKRNTEAFF | TGTGCCAGCAGTGAAAACGACAAAAGGAACACTGAAGCTTTCTTT
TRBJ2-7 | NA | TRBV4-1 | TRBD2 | CASSQREAYEQYF | TGCGCCAGCAGCCAACGGGAGGCCTACGAGCAGTACTTC
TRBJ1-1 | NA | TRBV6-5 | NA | CASSYRGDIAEAFF | TGTGCCAGCAGTTACCGAGGGGACATAGCTGAAGCTTTCTTT
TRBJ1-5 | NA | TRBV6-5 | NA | CASSYSLIGQPQHF | TGTGCCAGCAGTTACTCGCTTATCGGTCAGCCCCAGCATTTT
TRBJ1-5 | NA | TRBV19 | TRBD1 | CASSPRDRGQYQPQHF | TGTGCCAGTAGCCCTAGAGACAGGGGGCAGTATCAGCCCCAGCATTTT
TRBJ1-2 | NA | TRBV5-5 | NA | CASSLDDRRVGYGYTF | TGTGCCAGCAGCTTGGACGATCGGCGGGTGGGCTATGGCTACACCTTC
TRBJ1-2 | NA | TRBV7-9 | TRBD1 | CSSSLTGGIVTEGYTF | TGTTCCAGCAGCCTGACAGGGGGTATCGTTACGGAGGGCTACACCTTC
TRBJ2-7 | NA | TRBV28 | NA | CASLSLALGSYEQYF | TGTGCCAGCCTATCTCTAGCGCTAGGAAGCTACGAGCAGTACTTC
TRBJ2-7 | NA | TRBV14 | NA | CASSQSLVLSYEQYF | TGTGCCAGCAGCCAATCCCTAGTTCTCTCCTACGAGCAGTACTTC
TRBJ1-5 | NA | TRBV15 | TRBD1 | CATSRHDRGNQPQHF | TGTGCCACCAGCAGACATGACAGGGGGAATCAGCCCCAGCATTTT
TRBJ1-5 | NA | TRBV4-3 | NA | CASSQGQMQPQHF | TGCGCCAGCAGCCAAGGACAGATGCAGCCCCAGCATTTT
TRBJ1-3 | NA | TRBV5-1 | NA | CASSLVGGSGNTIYF | TGCGCCAGCAGCTTGGTAGGAGGCTCAGGAAACACCATATATTTT
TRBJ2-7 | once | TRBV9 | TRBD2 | CASSSSGTNSYEQYF | TGTGCCAGCAGCTCTAGCGGGACTAACTCCTACGAGCAGTACTTC
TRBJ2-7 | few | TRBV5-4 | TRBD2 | CASSLLAGVAYEQYF | TGTGCCAGCAGCCTACTAGCGGGAGTTGCCTACGAGCAGTACTTC
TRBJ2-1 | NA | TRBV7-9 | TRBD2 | CASSLGTSGYNEQFF | TGTGCCAGCAGCTTAGGGACTAGCGGCTACAATGAGCAGTTCTTC
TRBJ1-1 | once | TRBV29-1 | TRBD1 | CSVGFGTGARTEAFF | TGCAGCGTCGGTTTCGGGACAGGGGCCCGTACTGAAGCTTTCTTT
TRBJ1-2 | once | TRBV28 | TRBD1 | CASSPTGGPHGYTF | TGTGCCAGCAGCCCAACAGGGGGCCCTCATGGCTACACCTTC
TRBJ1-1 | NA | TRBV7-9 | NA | CASSPRGAGSNTEAFF | TGTGCCAGCAGCCCCAGAGGTGCGGGCTCGAACACTGAAGCTTTCTTT
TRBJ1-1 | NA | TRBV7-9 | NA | CASQETVNTEAFF | TGTGCCAGCCAGGAGACAGTTAACACTGAAGCTTTCTTT
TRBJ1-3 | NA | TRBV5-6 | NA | CASSSGLGASGNTIYF | TGTGCCAGCAGCTCAGGATTAGGCGCTTCTGGAAACACCATATATTTT
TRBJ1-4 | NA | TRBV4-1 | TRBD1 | CASSPTRDSNEKLFF | TGCGCCAGCAGCCCCACCCGGGACAGTAATGAAAAACTGTTTTTT
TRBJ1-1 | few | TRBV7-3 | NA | CASSTQENTEAFF | TGTGCCAGCAGTACACAGGAGAACACTGAAGCTTTCTTT
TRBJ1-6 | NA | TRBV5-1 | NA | CASSLKGDDSPLHF | TGCGCCAGCAGCTTGAAAGGAGATGACTCACCCCTCCACTTT
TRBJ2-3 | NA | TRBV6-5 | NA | CASSYPQGRADTQYF | TGTGCCAGCAGTTACCCTCAGGGTAGGGCAGATACGCAGTATTTT
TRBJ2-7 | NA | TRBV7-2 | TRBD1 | CASSPTRGYEQYF | TGTGCCAGCAGCCCCACCAGGGGGTACGAGCAGTACTTC
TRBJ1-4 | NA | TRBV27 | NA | CASSLSLTTGSNEKLFF | TGTGCCAGCAGTTTATCCTTAACGACAGGATCTAATGAAAAACTGTTTTTT
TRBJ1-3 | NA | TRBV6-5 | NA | CASRPPGPGNTIYF | TGTGCCAGCAGACCGCCCGGTCCCGGAAACACCATATATTTT
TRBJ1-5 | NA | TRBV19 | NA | CASTEQGQPQHF | TGTGCCAGTACTGAACAGGGTCAGCCCCAGCATTTT
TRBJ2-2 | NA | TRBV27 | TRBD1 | CASSRQGRGGTGELFF | TGTGCCAGCAGTCGACAGGGTCGAGGCGGCACCGGGGAGCTGTTTTTT
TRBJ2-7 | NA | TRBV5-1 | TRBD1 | CASNDPGQPPYEQYF | TGCGCCAGCAACGATCCGGGACAGCCGCCCTACGAGCAGTACTTC
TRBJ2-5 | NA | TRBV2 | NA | CASNGPRGTQYF | TGTGCCAGCAACGGGCCCCGGGGGACCCAGTACTTC
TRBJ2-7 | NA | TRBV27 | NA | CASSRETRLYEQYF | TGTGCCAGCAGCCGCGAGACAAGACTATACGAGCAGTACTTC
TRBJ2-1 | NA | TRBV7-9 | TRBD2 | CASSLVAGRGEFF | TGTGCCAGCAGCTTAGTTGCCGGGAGGGGCGAGTTCTTC
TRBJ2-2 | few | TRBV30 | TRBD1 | CAWSLPLGQGFVVAGELFF | TGTGCCTGGAGCCTTCCACTCGGACAGGGCTTCGTCGTTGCCGGGGAGCTGTTTTTT
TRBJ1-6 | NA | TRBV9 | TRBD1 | CASSVGTGGSSPLHF | TGTGCCAGCAGCGTAGGGACAGGGGGCAGTTCACCCCTCCACTTT
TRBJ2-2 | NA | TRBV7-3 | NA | CASSLSYTGELFF | TGTGCCAGCAGCCTTAGCTACACCGGGGAGCTGTTTTTT
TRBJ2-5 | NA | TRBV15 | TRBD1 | CATSRQGAQTQYF | TGTGCCACCAGCAGACAGGGGGCCCAGACCCAGTACTTC
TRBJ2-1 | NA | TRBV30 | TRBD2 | CAWSGGRGYNEQFF | TGTGCCTGGAGCGGCGGGAGGGGATATAATGAGCAGTTCTTC
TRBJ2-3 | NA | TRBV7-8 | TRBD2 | CASSKGTTYSTDTQYF | TGTGCCAGCAGCAAAGGGACTACTTATAGCACAGATACGCAGTATTTT
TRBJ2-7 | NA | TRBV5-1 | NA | CASSGLAGGYEQYF | TGCGCCAGCAGCGGTCTGGCAGGGGGGTACGAGCAGTACTTC
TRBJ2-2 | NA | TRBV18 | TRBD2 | CASSPPGVAGGNTGELFF | TGTGCCAGCTCACCACCTGGAGTAGCGGGAGGGAACACCGGGGAGCTGTTTTTT
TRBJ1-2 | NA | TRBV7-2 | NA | CASNSLGGFLYGYTF | TGTGCCAGCAACTCCCTCGGGGGGTTTCTCTATGGCTACACCTTC
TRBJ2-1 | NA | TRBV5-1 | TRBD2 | CASSSISGSVGNEQFF | TGCGCCAGCAGCTCAATTAGCGGGAGTGTTGGGAATGAGCAGTTCTTC
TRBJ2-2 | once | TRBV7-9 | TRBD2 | CASSLTSVTGELFF | TGTGCCAGCAGCTTGACTAGCGTCACCGGGGAGCTGTTTTTT
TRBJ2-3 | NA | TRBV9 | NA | CASSVATRTDTQYF | TGTGCCAGCAGCGTAGCTACCCGGACAGATACGCAGTATTTT
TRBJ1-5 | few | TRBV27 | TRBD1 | CASSLRGQNQPQHF | TGTGCCAGCAGTTTAAGGGGACAGAATCAGCCCCAGCATTTT